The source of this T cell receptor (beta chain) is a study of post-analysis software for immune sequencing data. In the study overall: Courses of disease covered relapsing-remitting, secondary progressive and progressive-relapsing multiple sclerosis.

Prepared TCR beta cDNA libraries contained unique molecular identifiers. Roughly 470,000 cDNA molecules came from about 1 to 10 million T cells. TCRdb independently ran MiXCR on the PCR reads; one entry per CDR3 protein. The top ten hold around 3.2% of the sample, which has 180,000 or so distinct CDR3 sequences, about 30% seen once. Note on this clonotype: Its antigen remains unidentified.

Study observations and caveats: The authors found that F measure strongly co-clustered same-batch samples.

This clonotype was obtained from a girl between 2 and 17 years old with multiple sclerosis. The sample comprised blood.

The CDR3 sequence: CASVLTGELFF. As DNA, the CDR3 is TGCGCCAGCGTGTTGACCGGGGAGCTGTTTTTT. This chain uses TRBV10-2 with TRBJ2-2; D gene unclear. CDR1 WSHSY and CDR2 SAAADI come from the germline V gene. V lost 8 bases, J lost 5 bases, and 6 bases lay in between. The CDR3 loop spans 11 amino acids.